This TCR beta chain comes out of a study of Graves' ophthalmopathy and Graves' hyperthyroidism. Background on the study: Being free of ophthalmopathy for 18 months of follow-up defined stable hyperthyroidism.

This clonotype was counted many times. Its specificity is unknown. Whole-study results and caveats: With around 88% sensitivity and 81.08% specificity, a 13-signature model separated ophthalmopathy from stable hyperthyroidism. Blood repertoires reportedly contained most expanded thyroid clonotypes above 0.001 frequency.

Amplified material comprised TCR beta CDR3 regions derived from RNA transcripts. Investigators did first-round RT-PCR with HTBI primers, then second-round multiplex PCR. MiXCR, run by TCRdb on the multiplex PCR reads, gives a single entry per CDR3 protein. Among 580,000 or so distinct CDR3 sequences listed, 39% were seen once. CDR3 length equals 13 residues. Germline V lookup: CDR1 SGHTA, CDR2 FQGTGA. Trimming left V 5 bases short and J 0 bases short, with 7 bases between. Additional autoimmune diseases, uncontrolled infections, pregnancy or lactation disqualified patients. The sequencing sample was made of peripheral blood or thyroid tissue (not recorded which). The rearrangement links TRBV7-3 to TRBJ2-5; perhaps TRBD2 as D (6 bases). This TCR derives from an adult man with Graves' hyperthyroidism. CDR3 DNA sequence: TGTGCCAGCAGCCGGGACTACCAAGAGACCCAGTACTTC. Protein sequence: CASSRDYQETQYF. Supplemented by reference TRBV7-3 and TRBJ2-5, the full variable domain reads GAGVSQTPSNKVTEKGKYVELRCDPISGHTALYWYRQSLGQGPEFLIYFQGTGAADDSGLPNDRFFAVRPEGSVSTLKIQRTERGDSAVYLCASSRDYQETQYFGPGTRLLVL.